These 21 T cell receptor beta chains originate from one sample sequenced in a study of cytomegalovirus exposure and HLA in healthy donors. Primers included in the PCR were 60 Vbeta and 13 Jbeta primers. Produced via immunoSEQ multiplex PCR; TCRdb's table is partial and in-frame only. This sample has some 99,000 clones; about 80% occur once, and the top ten carry 7.7%. The material sequenced was PBMCs. All receptors come from a woman aged 45-65 years in good health and CMV-seropositive.

The chain links TRBV9 to TRBJ2-7; D remains ambiguous. Deletions cut 4 bases from V and 0 bases from J, with 11 bases between. The germline V gene has CDR1 SGDLS and CDR2 YYNGEE. CDR3 length: 14 amino acids. The chain's CDR3 is CASSPRHSSYEQYF. The CDR3 coding sequence is TGTGCCAGCAGCCCACGACATAGCTCCTACGAGCAGTACTTC.

This clone was found once. This chain uses TRBV27 with TRBJ1-5; tentative D call: TRBD1 (6 bases). This CDR3 is built from 13 residues. Germline lookup yields CDR1 MNHEY and CDR2 SMNVEV (reference sequence). Trimming left V 8 bases short and J 7 bases short, with 15 bases between. For the CDR3, the DNA is TGTGCCAGCGGGGAACAGGGTAGACAGCCCCAGCATTTT. Encoded protein: CASGEQGRQPQHF.

This clone has only a few counts. This rearrangement joins TRBV29-1 to TRBJ2-5; D may be TRBD2 (7 bases). Germline V gives CDR1 SQVTM, CDR2 ANQGSEA. The CDR3 is 13 amino acids. V gave up 4 bases and J gave up 4 bases, with 13 bases separating them. CDR3: CSVVRGAGETQYF. DNA for the CDR3: TGCAGCGTTGTACGGGGGGCAGGAGAGACCCAGTACTTC.

V is TRBV6-5 and J is TRBJ2-2; 7 nucleotides line up with TRBD2. Germline CDR1 is MNHEY and CDR2 is SVGAGI. J was trimmed by 1 base and V by 10 bases; bases with no gene match: 6. CDR3 length equals 14 residues. CDR3 bases: TGTGCCACCCTCCTAGCGGAGAACACCGGGGAGCTGTTTTTT. Translation gives CATLLAENTGELFF.

This chain joins TRBV4-1 and TRBJ2-1; TRBD2 matches 9 bases. The CDR3 runs to 16 residues. V was clipped by 0 bases and J by 3 bases; unmatched bases: 3. Germline loops: CDR1 MGHRA, CDR2 YSYEKL. CDR3 region: CASSQDLAGRYNEQFF. CDR3 sequence (DNA): TGCGCCAGCAGCCAAGATCTAGCGGGACGCTACAATGAGCAGTTCTTC.

The chain combines TRBV7-9 with TRBJ1-2; 7 bases match TRBD1. V lost 1 base to trimming and J lost 2 bases; unmatched junction nucleotides: 1. CDR3 size: 14 residues. Per the germline V gene, CDR1 is SEHNR and CDR2 is FQNEAQ (reference sequence). CDR3 residues: CASSLEGANYGYTF. CDR3 nucleotides: TGTGCCAGCAGCTTAGAGGGGGCGAACTATGGCTACACCTTC. Supplemented by reference TRBV7-9 and TRBJ1-2, the full variable domain reads DTGVSQNPRHKITKRGQNVTFRCDPISEHNRLYWYRQTLGQGPEFLTYFQNEAQLEKSRLLSDRFSAERPKGSFSTLEIQRTEQGDSAMYLCASSLEGANYGYTFGSGTRLTVV.

The chain has TRBV6-6 and TRBJ1-5, with 7 bases fitting TRBD1. The germline gives CDR1 MNHNY, CDR2 SVGAGI (reference sequence). There are 14 residues in the CDR3. Unmatched junction bases numbered 8, after V lost 11 bases and J lost 1 base. CDR3 bases: TGTGCCGCAACAGGGACAGCGAGCAATCAGCCCCAGCATTTT. It specifies CAATGTASNQPQHF.

This clone was observed a few times. The chain couples TRBV13 to TRBJ2-1; 7 bases match TRBD1. Germline V gene lookup returns CDR1 PRHDT and CDR2 FYEKMQ (reference sequence). V dropped 5 bases and J dropped 2; count of bases not matched to a gene: 12. This CDR3 is 17 amino acids long. CDR3 region: CASSPTGSFLAYNEQFF. The CDR3 DNA follows: TGTGCCAGCAGCCCGACAGGGTCCTTTCTTGCCTACAATGAGCAGTTCTTC.

The rearrangement links TRBV11-1 to TRBJ2-7, with 7 bases aligning to TRBD1. J was trimmed by 3 bases and V by 1 base; bases with no gene match: 9. This CDR3 has 16 residues. Germline V lookup: CDR1 SGHAT, CDR2 FQDESV (reference sequence). The CDR3 nucleotides are TGTGCCAGCAGCTTAGAAGGGACAGTGGGTCTCTACGAGCAGTACTTC. Translated: CASSLEGTVGLYEQYF.

Only one count was recorded for this clone. The V call is TRBV6-1, the J call TRBJ2-5; maybe TRBD2 (6 bases). The CDR3 sequence is 15 residues long. Germline lookup yields CDR1 MNHNS and CDR2 SASEGT. The V end lost 11 bases, the J end lost 4 bases, and 23 bases lay between the germline ends. CDR3 sequence reads: CASSTRWLGGETQYF. The CDR3 nucleotides read TGTGCCTCGTCGACTAGGTGGCTGGGGGGAGAGACCCAGTACTTC.

The CDR3 is CASSQLAGVDTQYF. Written as DNA, the CDR3 is TGCGCCAGCAGCCAACTAGCGGGAGTGGATACGCAGTATTTT. This chain connects TRBV4-1 to TRBJ2-3; 10 bases are a match to TRBD2. The J segment lost 6 bases and the V segment lost 2 bases, leaving 2 bases of the junction unmatched. Germline CDR1 and CDR2: MGHRA and YSYEKL. The CDR3 is made up of 14 amino acids.

CDR3 sequence reads: CASSGDNTDTQYF. CDR3 DNA: TGTGCCAGCAGTGGGGACAACACAGATACGCAGTATTTT. The rearrangement links TRBV6-4 to TRBJ2-3; perhaps TRBD1 as D (6 bases). Trimming cost V 4 bases and J 2 bases, with 7 bases left between them. The CDR3 covers 13 residues. Germline V CDR1 and CDR2: MRHNA, SNTAGT.

The CDR3 bases are TGTGCCAGCAGTTTAGGGGCTAGCGGGAGCTGGAACGAGCAGTACTTC. Its translation: CASSLGASGSWNEQYF. This chain links TRBV27 with TRBJ2-7; 10 nucleotides line up with TRBD2. After removal of 2 bases from V and 5 bases from J, the junction contained 9 bases not matched to a gene. Germline CDR1 and CDR2: MNHEY and SMNVEV (reference sequence). The CDR3 runs 16 residues.

CDR3 amino acids: CASSFWRGEQYF. The CDR3, as DNA: TGTGCCAGCAGCTTTTGGCGGGGTGAGCAGTACTTC. The V and J genes are TRBV6-6 and TRBJ2-7; D possibly corresponds to TRBD2 (6 bases). The CDR3 has 12 residues. Germline CDR1 is MNHNY and CDR2 is SVGAGI (reference sequence). Trimming took 6 bases from V and 7 from J, leaving 13 bases between them.

The chain is built from TRBV27 and TRBJ2-7, with D possibly TRBD2 on 5 matching bases. Per the germline V gene, CDR1 is MNHEY and CDR2 is SMNVEV (reference sequence). V lost 8 bases and J 0 bases, leaving 17 bases between the germline ends. This CDR3 contains 15 residues. The CDR3 reads CASGSVGRASYEQYF. In DNA form, the CDR3 reads TGTGCCAGCGGTTCCGTTGGGCGGGCCTCCTACGAGCAGTACTTC.

The chain recombines TRBV29-1 with TRBJ1-1, with D possibly TRBD1 on 5 matching bases. The V end lost 7 bases, the J end lost 1 base, and 10 bases lay between the germline ends. This CDR3 comprises 12 residues. Germline assignment: CDR1 SQVTM and CDR2 ANQGSEA. CDR3 in amino acids: CSGGTGNTEAFF. CDR3 DNA sequence: TGCAGCGGCGGGACGGGGAACACTGAAGCTTTCTTT.

This sequence joins TRBV9 and TRBJ2-7, with 9 bases identical to TRBD2. Germline CDR1 SGDLS, CDR2 YYNGEE. The CDR3 loop spans 15 amino acids. After removal of 4 bases from V and 5 bases from J, the junction contained 10 bases not matched to a gene. For the CDR3, the DNA is TGTGCCAGCAGCCCCCGACTAGCGGCCATCCACGAGCAGTACTTC. Translating gives CASSPRLAAIHEQYF.

The chain is built from TRBV11-2 and TRBJ2-5; possibly TRBD1 for D (7 bases). V was clipped by 6 bases and J by 4 bases, with 15 bases between them. CDR1 is SGHAT and CDR2 is FQNNGV in the germline V gene. This CDR3 region has 14 residues. CDR3 protein: CASRLRGAGETQYF. The CDR3 bases are TGTGCCAGCAGGCTCAGGGGGGCCGGAGAGACCCAGTACTTC.

The chain links TRBV5-6 to TRBJ1-6; a weak D match, TRBD1 (6 bases). This CDR3 spans 17 amino acids. Germline-derived CDR1 and CDR2 are SGHDT and YYEEEE. The ends were cut back, 0 bases at V and 7 bases at J, with 17 bases in the middle. In DNA form, the CDR3 reads TGTGCCAGCAGCTTGGCCGAGGGGTACGGGACAAATTCACCCCTCCACTTT. Amino acid sequence: CASSLAEGYGTNSPLHF.

The count of this clone is one. The genes are TRBV5-6 and TRBJ2-3, with 7 nucleotides matching TRBD1. V lost 5 bases and J lost 2; bases outside the gene matches: 8. Germline CDR1 SGHDT, CDR2 YYEEEE. This CDR3 has 15 residues. Here the CDR3 reads CASSPPGQVTDTQYF. The DNA for the CDR3 is TGTGCCAGCAGTCCCCCCGGACAGGTCACAGATACGCAGTATTTT.

This sequence joins TRBV4-1 and TRBJ2-7; D possibly corresponds to TRBD2 (5 bases). Trimming removed 0 bases from V and 5 bases from J, with 14 bases in between. The CDR3 runs to 15 residues. Germline assignment: CDR1 MGHRA and CDR2 YSYEKL. In nucleotides, the CDR3 is TGCGCCAGCAGCCAAGATCAGAGGGCCCTGGACGAGCAGTACTTC. Amino acid sequence: CASSQDQRALDEQYF.